This T cell receptor (beta chain) was recovered during a study of response to subunit inactivated influenza vaccine. The germline gives CDR1 LGHNA, CDR2 YSLEER. Trimming took 5 bases from V and 4 from J; bases not matched to a gene: 12. The CDR3 spans 16 residues. The table lists this clonotype with a few counts. TCRdb ran MiXCR on the RT-PCR reads and lists one entry per CDR3 protein. Of more than 250,000 distinct CDR3 sequences listed, roughly a fifth are singletons. This sample comprised PBMCs from blood, obtained roughly 20 months after vaccination. V is TRBV4-3 and J is TRBJ2-5, with 8 nucleotides matching TRBD1. The TCR sequence derives from a man between 50 and 69 years old who received an inactivated influenza vaccine. The CDR3 nucleotides are TGCGCCAGCAGCTTGGGGAGGACAGGGAGTGGAGAGACCCAGTACTTC. Protein product: CASSLGRTGSGETQYF.